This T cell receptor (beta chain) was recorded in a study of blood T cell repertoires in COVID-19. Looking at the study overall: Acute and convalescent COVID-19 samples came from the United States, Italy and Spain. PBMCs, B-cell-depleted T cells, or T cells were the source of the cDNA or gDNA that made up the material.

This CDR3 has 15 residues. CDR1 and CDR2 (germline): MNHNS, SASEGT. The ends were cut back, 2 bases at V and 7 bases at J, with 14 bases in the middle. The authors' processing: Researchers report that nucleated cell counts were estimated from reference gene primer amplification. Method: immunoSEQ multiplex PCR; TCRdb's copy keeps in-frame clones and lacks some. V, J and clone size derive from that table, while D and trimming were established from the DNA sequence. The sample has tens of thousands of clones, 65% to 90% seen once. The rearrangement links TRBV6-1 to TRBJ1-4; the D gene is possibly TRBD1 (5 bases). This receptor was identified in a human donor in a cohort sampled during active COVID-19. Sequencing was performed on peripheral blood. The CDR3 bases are TGTGCCAGCAGTGAATCCACAGGACAAGGTGAAAAACTGTTTTTT. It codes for CASSESTGQGEKLFF.